The present T cell receptor beta chain was sequenced within a study of blood T cell repertoires in COVID-19. Study-wide background: COVID-19 samples collected from the United States, Italy and Spain covered acute and convalescent phases. Sources were T cells, B-cell-depleted T cells, or PBMCs; the material itself was cDNA or gDNA.

Per the study methods: Cell counts per sample came from amplifying reference gene primers. Generated by immunoSEQ multiplex PCR, the TCRdb table keeps only in-frame clones and is missing some. That table furnishes V, J and clone size, whereas the DNA furnished D and trimming. The table shows 62,000 or so clones, with roughly three quarters occurring only once. Germline lookup yields CDR1 MNHEY and CDR2 SVGAGI. The ends lost 6 bases at V and 4 bases at J; junction bases unmatched: 3. This CDR3 has 13 amino acids. Enrolment of Seattle patients took place during active infection, and they were followed longitudinally.

The J gene is TRBJ1-5, the V gene TRBV6-5; TRBD1 matches at 7 bases. The sample consisted of peripheral blood. This sequence was found in a man between 60 and 75 years old with COVID-19, enrolled during active disease. The CDR3 nucleotides are TGTGCCAGCAGAACGGGACAGAATCAGCCCCAGCATTTT. Translating gives CASRTGQNQPQHF.